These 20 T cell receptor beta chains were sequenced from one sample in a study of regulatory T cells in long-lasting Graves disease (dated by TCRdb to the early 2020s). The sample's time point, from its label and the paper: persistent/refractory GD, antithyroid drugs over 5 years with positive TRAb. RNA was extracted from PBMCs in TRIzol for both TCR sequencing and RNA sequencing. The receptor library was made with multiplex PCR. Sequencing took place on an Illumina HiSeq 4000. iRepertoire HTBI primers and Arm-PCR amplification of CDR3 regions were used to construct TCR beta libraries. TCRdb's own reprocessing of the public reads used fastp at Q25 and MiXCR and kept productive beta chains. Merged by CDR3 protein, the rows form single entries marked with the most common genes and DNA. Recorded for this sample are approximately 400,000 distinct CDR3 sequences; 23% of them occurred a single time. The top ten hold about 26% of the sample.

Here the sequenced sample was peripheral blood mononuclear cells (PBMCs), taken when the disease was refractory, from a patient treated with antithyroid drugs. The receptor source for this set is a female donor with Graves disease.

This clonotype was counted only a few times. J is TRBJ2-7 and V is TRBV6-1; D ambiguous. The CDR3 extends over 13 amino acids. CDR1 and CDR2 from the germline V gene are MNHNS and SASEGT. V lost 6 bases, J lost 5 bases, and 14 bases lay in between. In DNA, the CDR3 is TGTGCCAGCAGCGCCTCAGAGTGGCACGAGCAGTACTTC. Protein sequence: CASSASEWHEQYF.

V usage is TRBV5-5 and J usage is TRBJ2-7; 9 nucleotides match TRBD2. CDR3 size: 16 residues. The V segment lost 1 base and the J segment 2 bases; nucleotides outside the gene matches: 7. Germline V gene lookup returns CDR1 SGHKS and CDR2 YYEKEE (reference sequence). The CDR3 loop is CASSLLAGRATYEQYF. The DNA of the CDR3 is TGTGCCAGCAGCTTGCTAGCGGGAAGAGCTACCTACGAGCAGTACTTC.

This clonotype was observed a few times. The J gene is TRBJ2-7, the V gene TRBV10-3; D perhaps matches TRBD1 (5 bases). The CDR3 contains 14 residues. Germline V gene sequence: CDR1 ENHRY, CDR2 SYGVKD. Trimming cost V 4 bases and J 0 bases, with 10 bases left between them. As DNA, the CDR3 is TGTGCCATCAGTGTACAGGAGAGCTCCTACGAGCAGTACTTC. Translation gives CAISVQESSYEQYF.

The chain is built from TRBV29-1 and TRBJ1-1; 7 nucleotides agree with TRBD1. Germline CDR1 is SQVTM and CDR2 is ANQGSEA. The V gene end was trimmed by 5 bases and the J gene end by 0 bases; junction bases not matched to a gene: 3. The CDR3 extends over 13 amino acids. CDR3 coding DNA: TGCAGCGTTTCGACAGGGATGAACACTGAAGCTTTCTTT. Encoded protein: CSVSTGMNTEAFF.

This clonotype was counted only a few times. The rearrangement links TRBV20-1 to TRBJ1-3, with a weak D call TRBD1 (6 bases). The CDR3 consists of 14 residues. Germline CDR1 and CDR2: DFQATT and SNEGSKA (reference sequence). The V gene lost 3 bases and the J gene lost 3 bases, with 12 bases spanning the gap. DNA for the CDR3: TGCAGTGCTAGGCTCAGGGGATATGGAAACACCATATATTTT. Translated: CSARLRGYGNTIYF.

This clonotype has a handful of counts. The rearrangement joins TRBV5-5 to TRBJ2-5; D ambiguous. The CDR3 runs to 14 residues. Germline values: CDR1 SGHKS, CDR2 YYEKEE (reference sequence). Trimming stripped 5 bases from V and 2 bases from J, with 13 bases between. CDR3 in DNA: TGTGCCAGCAGTTACCCCGGGCAGCAAGAGACCCAGTACTTC. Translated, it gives CASSYPGQQETQYF.

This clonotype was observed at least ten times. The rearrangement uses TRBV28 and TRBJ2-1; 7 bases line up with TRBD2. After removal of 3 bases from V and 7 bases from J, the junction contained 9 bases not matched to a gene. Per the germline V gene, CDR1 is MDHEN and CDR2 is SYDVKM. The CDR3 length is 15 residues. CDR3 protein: CASSFYRGRVNEQFF. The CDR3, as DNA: TGTGCCAGCAGTTTTTATCGCGGGAGAGTTAATGAGCAGTTCTTC.

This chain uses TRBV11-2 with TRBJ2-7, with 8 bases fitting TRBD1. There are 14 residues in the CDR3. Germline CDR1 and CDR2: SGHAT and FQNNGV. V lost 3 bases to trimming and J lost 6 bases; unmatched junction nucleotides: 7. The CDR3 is CASSFGQGSGEQYF. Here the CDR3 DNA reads TGTGCCAGCAGCTTTGGACAGGGTAGTGGCGAGCAGTACTTC.

CDR3: CSVEQGTQYF. The CDR3 nucleotides are TGCAGCGTTGAGCAGGGTACCCAGTACTTC. The gene calls are TRBV29-1 and TRBJ2-5; D perhaps matches TRBD1 (5 bases). Germline values: CDR1 SQVTM, CDR2 ANQGSEA. CDR3 size: 10 residues. V was clipped by 3 bases and J by 8 bases, with 7 bases between them.

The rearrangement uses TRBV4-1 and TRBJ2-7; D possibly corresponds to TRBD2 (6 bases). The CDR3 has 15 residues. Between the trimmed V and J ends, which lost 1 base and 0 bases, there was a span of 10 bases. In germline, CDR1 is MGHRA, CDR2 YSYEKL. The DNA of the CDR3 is TGCGCCAGCAGCCAAGTTGGGGGGAGCTCCTACGAGCAGTACTTC. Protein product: CASSQVGGSSYEQYF.

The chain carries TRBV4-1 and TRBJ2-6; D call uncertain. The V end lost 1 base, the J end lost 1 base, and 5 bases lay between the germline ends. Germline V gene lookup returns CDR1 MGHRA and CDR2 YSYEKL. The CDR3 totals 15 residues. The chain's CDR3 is CASSQVLSGANVLTF. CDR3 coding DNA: TGCGCCAGCAGCCAAGTCCTGTCTGGGGCCAACGTCCTGACTTTC.

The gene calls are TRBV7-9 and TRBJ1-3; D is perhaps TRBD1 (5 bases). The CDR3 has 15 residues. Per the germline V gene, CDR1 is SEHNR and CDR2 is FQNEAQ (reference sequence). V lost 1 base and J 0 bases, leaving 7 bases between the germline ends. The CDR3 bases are TGTGCCAGCAGCTTAGAGGACACCTCTGGAAACACCATATATTTT. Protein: CASSLEDTSGNTIYF.

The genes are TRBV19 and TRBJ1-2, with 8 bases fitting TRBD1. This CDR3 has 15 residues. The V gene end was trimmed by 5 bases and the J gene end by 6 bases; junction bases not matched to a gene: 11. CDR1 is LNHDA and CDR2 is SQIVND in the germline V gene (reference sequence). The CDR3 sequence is CASSPLSRDRNGYTF. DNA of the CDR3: TGTGCCAGTAGTCCCTTAAGCCGGGACAGGAATGGCTACACCTTC.

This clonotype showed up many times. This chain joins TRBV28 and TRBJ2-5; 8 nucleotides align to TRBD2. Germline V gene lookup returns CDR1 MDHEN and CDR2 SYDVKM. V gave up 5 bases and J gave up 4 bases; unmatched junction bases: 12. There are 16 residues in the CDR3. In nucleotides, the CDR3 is TGTGCCAGCAGTCCACGAGGAGGACTAGCAGGAGAGACCCAGTACTTC. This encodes CASSPRGGLAGETQYF.

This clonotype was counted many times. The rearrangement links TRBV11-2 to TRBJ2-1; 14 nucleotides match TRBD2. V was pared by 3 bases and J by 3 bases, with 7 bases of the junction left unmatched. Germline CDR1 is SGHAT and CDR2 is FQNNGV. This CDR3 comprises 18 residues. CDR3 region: CASSFRTGLAGDYNEQFF. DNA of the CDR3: TGTGCCAGCAGCTTTAGGACGGGACTAGCGGGGGACTACAATGAGCAGTTCTTC. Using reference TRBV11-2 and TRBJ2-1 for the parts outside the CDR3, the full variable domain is EAGVAQSPRYKIIEKRQSVAFWCNPISGHATLYWYQQILGQGPKLLIQFQNNGVVDDSQLPKDRFSAERLKGVDSTLKIQPAKLEDSAVYLCASSFRTGLAGDYNEQFFGPGTRLTVL.

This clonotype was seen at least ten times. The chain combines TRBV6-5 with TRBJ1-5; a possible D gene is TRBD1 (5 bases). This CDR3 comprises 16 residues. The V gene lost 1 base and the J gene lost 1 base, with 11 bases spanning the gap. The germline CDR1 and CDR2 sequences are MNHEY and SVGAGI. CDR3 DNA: TGTGCCAGCAGTTACTTGGGGGTAGGGAGCAATCAGCCCCAGCATTTT. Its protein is CASSYLGVGSNQPQHF.

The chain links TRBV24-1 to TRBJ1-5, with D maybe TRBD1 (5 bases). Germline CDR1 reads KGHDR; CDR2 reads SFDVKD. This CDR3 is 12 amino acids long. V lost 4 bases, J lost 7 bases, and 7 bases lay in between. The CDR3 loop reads CATSDRGQPQHF. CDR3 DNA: TGTGCCACCAGTGACCGGGGGCAGCCCCAGCATTTT.

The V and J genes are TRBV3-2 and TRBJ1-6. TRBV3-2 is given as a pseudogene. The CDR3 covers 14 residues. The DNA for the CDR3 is TGTGCCAGCAGCCAAGGGCAGGATGGTTCACCCCTCCACTTT. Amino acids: CASSQGQDGSPLHF.

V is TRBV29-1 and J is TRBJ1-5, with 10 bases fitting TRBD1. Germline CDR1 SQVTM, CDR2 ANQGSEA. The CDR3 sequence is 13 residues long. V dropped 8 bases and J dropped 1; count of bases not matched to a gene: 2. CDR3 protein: CSPGQGSNQPQHF. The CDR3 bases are TGCAGCCCGGGACAGGGGAGCAATCAGCCCCAGCATTTT.

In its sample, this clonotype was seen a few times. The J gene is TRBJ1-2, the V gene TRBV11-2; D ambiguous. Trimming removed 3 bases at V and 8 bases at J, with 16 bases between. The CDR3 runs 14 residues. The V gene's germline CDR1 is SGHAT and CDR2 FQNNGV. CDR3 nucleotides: TGTGCCAGCAGCTTCAAAAACGCACTGGGAGGCTACACCTTC. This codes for CASSFKNALGGYTF.